Listed below are T cell receptor beta chains from one sample, sequenced in a study of blood T cells in healthy people across ages. TCRdb re-called the 5' RACE reads through MiXCR, storing one row per CDR3 protein. The sample consists of hundreds of thousands of distinct CDR3 sequences, approximately 29% of them appearing once. The specimen sequenced was blood. These receptors were taken from a woman aged 80 or over in good health. Both conserved end residues are part of each CDR3. The D gene is left open where the match is weak. Only part of the rows carry a size: once, few, many, or a class if the clone is expanded.

v_gene	abundance	j_gene	d_gene	CDR3aa	CDR3nt
TRBV12-3/TRBV12-4	many	TRBJ2-3	TRBD1	CASSTGGAADTQYF	TGTGCCAGCAGCACAGGGGGCGCGGCAGATACGCAGTATTTT
TRBV5-5	.	TRBJ1-1	.	CASSPSWGNTEAFF	TGTGCCAGCAGCCCCTCGTGGGGGAACACTGAAGCTTTCTTT
TRBV7-8	once	TRBJ2-6	TRBD1	CASSGTDRGSGANVLTF	TGTGCCAGCAGCGGGACGGACAGGGGGTCTGGGGCCAACGTCCTGACTTTC
TRBV2	.	TRBJ2-7	.	CASRLIVYEQYF	TGTGCCAGCAGGCTGATAGTCTACGAGCAGTACTTC
TRBV7-2	.	TRBJ2-5	.	CASSLAPSPVGETQYF	TGTGCCAGCAGCTTAGCGCCCTCCCCCGTGGGAGAGACCCAGTACTTC
TRBV28	many	TRBJ2-7	TRBD2	CASSPIGRPSGRKGEQYF	TGTGCCAGCAGTCCTATCGGGAGGCCCTCGGGCCGAAAGGGCGAGCAGTACTTC
TRBV20-1	.	TRBJ1-1	.	CSAPPGQDTEAFF	TGCAGTGCCCCTCCGGGACAAGACACTGAAGCTTTCTTT
TRBV20-1	few	TRBJ1-5	.	CSARGSQSDSNQPQHF	TGCAGTGCTAGAGGGTCGCAGTCAGATAGCAATCAGCCCCAGCATTTT
TRBV29-1	many	TRBJ2-7	.	CSAGSTYEQYF	TGCAGCGCGGGGAGTACCTACGAGCAGTACTTC
TRBV5-1	many	TRBJ2-3	.	CASSYLTSTDTQYF	TGCGCCAGCAGCTACCTTACATCGACAGATACGCAGTATTTT
TRBV20-1	few	TRBJ2-3	.	CSARDRVAAEDTQYF	TGCAGTGCTAGAGATCGAGTGGCAGCGGAGGATACGCAGTATTTT
TRBV20-1	few	TRBJ1-6	.	CSARPENYNSPLHF	TGCAGTGCCCGCCCAGAGAACTATAATTCACCCCTCCACTTT
TRBV4-3	many	TRBJ2-7	.	CASSQDDSQSSYEQYF	TGCGCCAGCAGCCAGGACGACAGCCAGAGCTCCTACGAGCAGTACTTC
TRBV7-2	.	TRBJ1-1	.	CASSLRRERTEAFF	TGTGCCAGCAGCCTACGCAGGGAGCGCACTGAAGCTTTCTTT
TRBV7-3	few	TRBJ2-5	.	CASSAPGRPYNEQYF	TGTGCCAGCAGCGCCCCAGGGCGGCCATACAATGAGCAGTACTTC
TRBV5-1	.	TRBJ1-5	.	CASSFGYNQPQHF	TGCGCCAGCAGCTTTGGGTACAATCAGCCCCAGCATTTT
TRBV20-1	.	TRBJ2-3	TRBD2	CSATGGPDTQYF	TGCAGTGCCACGGGGGGTCCAGATACGCAGTATTTT
TRBV20-1	.	TRBJ2-1	.	CSASRPRAGNNEQFF	TGCAGTGCTAGTCGCCCCAGGGCGGGTAACAATGAGCAGTTCTTC
TRBV7-2	many	TRBJ1-1	.	CASSFQGTGTEAFF	TGTGCCAGCAGCTTTCAGGGAACGGGGACTGAAGCTTTCTTT
TRBV27	many	TRBJ1-1	TRBD1	CASSLWTGGTEAFF	TGTGCCAGCAGTTTATGGACAGGGGGCACTGAAGCTTTCTTT
TRBV7-9	.	TRBJ2-7	.	CASSSLSIKQYF	TGTGCCAGCAGCTCCCTTTCCATTAAGCAGTACTTC
TRBV4-1	.	TRBJ2-3	TRBD2	CASSQEAGAQYF	TGCGCCAGCAGCCAAGAGGCGGGAGCGCAGTATTTT
TRBV7-9	few	TRBJ2-6	.	CASGPRSSGANVLTF	TGTGCCAGCGGCCCTCGGAGCTCTGGGGCCAACGTCCTGACTTTC
TRBV10-2	.	TRBJ2-3	.	CASDYGDTQYF	TGCGCCAGCGACTACGGGGATACGCAGTATTTT
TRBV6-5	many	TRBJ2-3	TRBD2	CASNSASGGPSTDTQYF	TGTGCCAGCAATTCGGCTAGCGGGGGGCCGAGCACAGATACGCAGTATTTT
TRBV30	many	TRBJ1-2	.	CAWNGGRGYGYTF	TGTGCCTGGAATGGAGGGCGCGGCTATGGCTACACCTTC
TRBV4-3	.	TRBJ2-3	.	CASSQAFTSTDTQYF	TGCGCCAGCAGCCAAGCCTTTACTAGCACAGATACGCAGTATTTT
TRBV7-2	many	TRBJ2-5	.	CASSRLRDIQETQYF	TGTGCCAGCAGCCGACTGAGGGACATCCAAGAGACCCAGTACTTC
TRBV6-1	many	TRBJ1-2	.	CASSEPRDGYGYTF	TGTGCCAGCAGTGAACCCCGGGACGGCTATGGCTACACCTTC
TRBV12-3/TRBV12-4	.	TRBJ2-3	.	CASSQSSGYTDTQYF	TGTGCCAGCAGCCAAAGCTCCGGGTACACAGATACGCAGTATTTT
TRBV7-2	many	TRBJ2-1	.	CASSLEIAGASSYNEQFF	TGTGCCAGCAGCTTAGAAATTGCGGGGGCGAGCTCCTACAATGAGCAGTTCTTC
TRBV5-4	few	TRBJ2-5	.	CASSLPGPEETQYF	TGTGCCAGCAGCTTGCCAGGGCCAGAGGAGACCCAGTACTTC
TRBV7-3	.	TRBJ1-1	.	CASSLSGSTVAFF	TGTGCCAGCAGCTTATCCGGTTCGACTGTAGCTTTCTTT
TRBV5-5	many	TRBJ1-2	.	CASSEANYGYTF	TGTGCCAGCAGCGAGGCTAACTATGGCTACACCTTC
TRBV7-8	many	TRBJ2-1	TRBD2	CAGTSGGINEQFF	TGTGCCGGGACTAGCGGGGGGATAAATGAGCAGTTCTTC
TRBV28	.	TRBJ2-3	.	CASSLIGDSTDTQYF	TGTGCCAGCAGTTTAATTGGGGATAGCACAGATACGCAGTATTTT
TRBV28	.	TRBJ2-6	.	CASSLVAGGLFSGANVLTF	TGTGCCAGCAGCTTAGTGGCCGGGGGCCTTTTCTCTGGGGCCAACGTCCTGACTTTC
TRBV30	.	TRBJ1-4	.	CAWSDSIATNEKLFF	TGTGCCTGGAGTGACTCCATCGCAACTAATGAAAAACTGTTTTTT
TRBV4-2	many	TRBJ2-5	TRBD2	CASSQVSLAGGGETQYF	TGTGCCAGCAGCCAAGTCTCTCTAGCGGGGGGAGGGGAGACCCAGTACTTC
TRBV29-1	many	TRBJ1-1	.	CSVEVQGLNTEAFF	TGCAGCGTTGAAGTGCAGGGCTTGAACACTGAAGCTTTCTTT
TRBV7-2	few	TRBJ1-5	.	CASSLRGDNQPQHF	TGTGCCAGCAGCTTAAGGGGAGACAATCAGCCCCAGCATTTT
TRBV30	.	TRBJ1-1	.	CAWRVLRGNTEAFF	TGTGCCTGGAGGGTACTACGGGGGAACACTGAAGCTTTCTTT
TRBV20-1	.	TRBJ1-5	TRBD1	CSASPLDRGPDQPQHF	TGCAGTGCTAGCCCTCTTGACAGGGGGCCGGATCAGCCCCAGCATTTT
TRBV9	.	TRBJ1-1	.	CASSAHPLRTEAFF	TGTGCCAGCAGCGCCCACCCCCTGCGGACTGAAGCTTTCTTT
TRBV12-3/TRBV12-4	few	TRBJ2-7	TRBD1	CASSLTGRSYEQYF	TGTGCCAGCAGTTTGACAGGGCGGTCCTACGAGCAGTACTTC
TRBV7-2	.	TRBJ2-1	TRBD2	CASSLHASGGADEQFF	TGTGCCAGCAGCTTACACGCTAGCGGGGGGGCAGATGAGCAGTTCTTC
TRBV7-2	many	TRBJ1-4	.	CASSLNRFSEKLFF	TGTGCCAGCAGCTTGAACAGGTTTAGTGAAAAACTGTTTTTT
TRBV4-2	many	TRBJ2-1	TRBD2	CASSSEGISGGNYNEQFF	TGTGCCAGCAGCAGCGAGGGAATTAGCGGGGGTAATTACAATGAGCAGTTCTTC
TRBV7-9	few	TRBJ1-1	.	CASSRSGGVSANTEAFF	TGTGCCAGCAGCCGGAGCGGGGGGGTCAGCGCGAACACTGAAGCTTTCTTT
TRBV7-3	few	TRBJ2-1	.	CASSLDGSPYNEQFF	TGTGCCAGCAGCTTAGACGGGTCCCCCTACAATGAGCAGTTCTTC
TRBV6-2/TRBV6-3	.	TRBJ2-7	TRBD2	CASSYSFERGPQGEQYF	TGTGCCAGCAGTTACTCGTTCGAGCGGGGGCCCCAGGGTGAGCAGTACTTC
TRBV5-1	many	TRBJ2-7	.	CASSSAVSSYEQYF	TGCGCCAGCAGCTCGGCGGTGAGCTCCTACGAGCAGTACTTC
TRBV7-9	.	TRBJ1-3	.	CASLGPSIYF	TGTGCCAGCTTGGGTCCGTCCATATATTTT
TRBV30	.	TRBJ1-4	TRBD1	CAWSLKTGAGEKLFF	TGTGCCTGGAGTCTAAAGACAGGGGCAGGGGAAAAACTGTTTTTT
TRBV20-1	.	TRBJ1-5	.	CSARWADQPQHF	TGCAGTGCTCGTTGGGCAGATCAGCCCCAGCATTTT
TRBV11-1	many	TRBJ2-2	.	CASSLRGTGELFF	TGTGCCAGCAGCTTAAGGGGTACAGGGGAGCTGTTTTTT
TRBV7-6	many	TRBJ2-1	.	CASSLGGGAPEQFF	TGTGCCAGCAGCTTAGGTGGCGGGGCGCCTGAGCAGTTCTTC
TRBV27	.	TRBJ2-1	TRBD2	CASSLRGGSYKEQFF	TGTGCCAGCAGTTTACGGGGGGGCTCCTACAAGGAGCAGTTCTTC
TRBV18	.	TRBJ1-4	.	CASSPPGLSTNEKLFF	TGTGCCAGCTCACCACCGGGACTTTCAACTAATGAAAAACTGTTTTTT